These 2 T cell receptor beta chains share one sample of origin, sequenced in a study of T cell responses to AZD1222 COVID-19 vaccine. The assay was immunoSEQ multiplex PCR, and TCRdb's table has in-frame clones only and misses some. The sample has 180,000 or so clones; roughly 92% are singletons. Specimen: peripheral blood, collected on day 0 of AZD1222 vaccination. The receptors were sampled from an adult in good health.

V gene TRBV5-8 combines with J gene TRBJ1-1, with D perhaps TRBD1 (6 bases). Germline V gene lookup returns CDR1 SGHTS and CDR2 YDEGEE. The CDR3 totals 15 residues. V was clipped by 4 bases and J by 5 bases, with 18 bases between them. Here the CDR3 reads CASSPVQGGWTEAFF. CDR3 DNA: TGTGCCAGCAGCCCTGTACAGGGAGGGTGGACTGAAGCTTTCTTT.

The chain carries TRBV9 and TRBJ2-1; D is unresolved. Per the germline V gene, CDR1 is SGDLS and CDR2 is YYNGEE. The CDR3 covers 14 residues. Trimming left V 2 bases short and J 9 bases short, with 15 bases between. The CDR3 here is CASSVYFSRVEQFF. CDR3 nucleotide sequence: TGTGCCAGCAGCGTGTACTTTTCCCGGGTTGAGCAGTTCTTC.